This T cell receptor (beta chain) was profiled in a study of quantifying T cell responses using KT2 cells. Study details: cDNA was made from DNase-treated RNA using alpha and beta constant primers.

This clonotype was recorded many times. Germline V gene lookup returns CDR1 SQVTM and CDR2 ANQGSEA. Trimming took 1 base from V and 1 from J, leaving 7 bases between them. This CDR3 has 13 residues. A single-stranded UMI oligo with SP2 sequence was ligated to cDNA 3' ends. An equimolar mix of RC1.1 and RC1.2 primed the beta chain across TRBC1 and TRBC2. Using its own MiXCR run on the UMI-ligation and nested PCR reads, TCRdb lists one record per CDR3 protein. The sample records approximately 60,000 distinct CDR3 sequences, over 9% being singletons. This clonotype originated in a human donor. Source material: PBMCs spiked with cells of the T cell clone KT2. This chain links TRBV29-1 with TRBJ1-1; D is undetermined. Here the CDR3 reads CSVEGPGNTEAFF. The CDR3 coding sequence is TGCAGCGTTGAAGGTCCCGGGAACACTGAAGCTTTCTTT. The full variable domain, with the rest looked up from reference TRBV29-1 and TRBJ1-1, is SAVISQKPSRDICQRGTSLTIQCQVDSQVTMMFWYRQQPGQSLTLIATANQGSEATYESGFVIDKFPISRPNLTFSTLTVSNMSPEDSSIYLCSVEGPGNTEAFFGQGTRLTVV.